These 27 T cell receptor beta chains came from one sample sequenced in a study of blood T cell repertoires in COVID-19. Assay used: immunoSEQ multiplex PCR; TCRdb lists only in-frame clones, some missing. The data show about 300,000 clones, roughly 89% seen once. Material for sequencing was PBMCs or T cells enriched from blood (not recorded which). These receptors came from a man aged 55 to 70 who had recovered from COVID-19.

The chain recombines TRBV2 with TRBJ2-1, with 12 bases identical to TRBD1. The CDR3 loop spans 14 amino acids. The germline CDR1 and CDR2 sequences are SNHLY and FYNNEI. V was pared by 9 bases and J by 2 bases, with 2 bases of the junction left unmatched. In DNA, the CDR3 is TGTGCCAGTTGGGACAGGGGGCCCTACAATGAGCAGTTCTTC. This codes for CASWDRGPYNEQFF.

The chain combines TRBV5-1 with TRBJ2-2; 7 nucleotides agree with TRBD1. Trimming at V came to 0 bases and at J to 10 bases, leaving 9 bases not matched to a gene. The CDR3 loop spans 15 amino acids. The germline CDR1 and CDR2 sequences are SGHRS and YFSETQ. CDR3 region: CASSLGATGKEELFF. The CDR3 region has the DNA TGCGCCAGCAGCTTGGGCGCGACAGGGAAGGAGGAGCTGTTTTTT. The full variable domain, with the rest looked up from reference TRBV5-1 and TRBJ2-2, is KAGVTQTPRYLIKTRGQQVTLSCSPISGHRSVSWYQQTPGQGLQFLFEYFSETQRNKGNFPGRFSGRQFSNSRSEMNVSTLELGDSALYLCASSLGATGKEELFFGEGSRLTVL.

This clone was counted a single time. The chain employs TRBV5-4 and TRBJ2-2; 9 positions match TRBD2. J was trimmed by 5 bases and V by 2 bases; bases with no gene match: 7. The CDR3 sequence is 16 residues long. Looked up from germline, CDR1 is SGHNT and CDR2 is YYREEE (reference sequence). The CDR3: CASSFLAGRGTGELFF. CDR3 DNA sequence: TGTGCCAGCAGCTTCCTAGCGGGGAGGGGGACCGGGGAGCTGTTTTTT.

V and J are TRBV11-3 and TRBJ2-1; 10 nucleotides match TRBD2. The CDR3 loop spans 15 amino acids. Germline assignment: CDR1 SGHNT and CDR2 YENEEA. Trimming took 5 bases from V and 7 from J; bases not matched to a gene: 8. CDR3 protein: CASSPPTGLANEQFF. The CDR3 DNA reads TGTGCCAGCAGCCCGCCAACGGGACTAGCGAATGAGCAGTTCTTC. Full variable domain (outside the CDR3, taken from reference TRBV11-3 and TRBJ2-1): EAGVVQSPRYKIIEKKQPVAFWCNPISGHNTLYWYLQNLGQGPELLIRYENEEAVDDSQLPKDRFSAERLKGVDSTLKIQPAELGDSAVYLCASSPPTGLANEQFFGPGTRLTVL.

This chain links TRBV9 with TRBJ2-1, with 7 bases lining up with TRBD2. The CDR3 totals 16 residues. Germline assignment: CDR1 SGDLS and CDR2 YYNGEE. J gave up 3 bases and V 0 bases, and 6 bases lay outside the gene matches. This chain's CDR3 is CASSVERGTSYNEQFF. CDR3 DNA sequence: TGTGCCAGCAGCGTAGAGCGGGGCACCAGCTACAATGAGCAGTTCTTC.

This clone was observed once. The genes are TRBV5-1 and TRBJ2-1; D not certain. The CDR3 sequence is 16 residues long. Trimming pared 4 bases from V and 0 bases from J, leaving 14 bases between. Per germline, CDR1 SGHRS and CDR2 YFSETQ. CDR3 sequence (DNA): TGCGCCAGCAGCCCGGCACGGGTGAGCTCCTACAATGAGCAGTTCTTC. Its protein product is CASSPARVSSYNEQFF.

This clone was observed once. This sequence joins TRBV18 and TRBJ2-1, with 7 bases matching TRBD1. Losses at the gene ends were 6 bases for V and 5 bases for J; bases not matched to a gene: 13. This CDR3 comprises 16 residues. Per germline, CDR1 KGHSH and CDR2 LQKENI. The CDR3 region has the DNA TGTGCCAGCTCGACCCTAACTACAGGGGCGAACAATGAGCAGTTCTTC. It specifies CASSTLTTGANNEQFF.

V is TRBV7-9 and J is TRBJ2-7, with 10 bases fitting TRBD1. The J segment lost 0 bases and the V segment lost 6 bases, leaving 5 bases of the junction unmatched. There are 15 residues in the CDR3. In germline, CDR1 is SEHNR, CDR2 FQNEAQ (reference sequence). This CDR3 is CASSSGTGASYEQYF. CDR3 nucleotide sequence: TGTGCCAGCAGTTCCGGGACAGGGGCCTCCTACGAGCAGTACTTC.

This clone was seen only once. This chain connects TRBV3-1 (or the pseudogene TRBV3-2) to TRBJ2-5; D possibly corresponds to TRBD2 (5 bases). The CDR3 contains 14 residues. Germline V gives CDR1 LGHDT, CDR2 YNNKEL (reference sequence). Trimming left V 1 base short and J 5 bases short, with 11 bases between. The CDR3 loop reads CASSQVSGGETQYF. For the CDR3, the DNA is TGTGCCAGCAGCCAAGTGAGCGGCGGCGAGACCCAGTACTTC.

In the case of this clone: The sample has other DNA sequences that encode this CDR3 too. This rearrangement joins TRBV5-1 to TRBJ2-7; the D is unclear. This CDR3 comprises 14 residues. CDR1 is SGHRS, CDR2 YFSETQ, per germline. Trimming removed 0 bases from V and 0 bases from J, with 7 bases in between. The CDR3 DNA is TGCGCCAGCAGCTTGGATCCCAGCTCCTACGAGCAGTACTTC. This translates into CASSLDPSSYEQYF. The complete variable domain, with remaining parts taken from reference TRBV5-1 and TRBJ2-7, reads KAGVTQTPRYLIKTRGQQVTLSCSPISGHRSVSWYQQTPGQGLQFLFEYFSETQRNKGNFPGRFSGRQFSNSRSEMNVSTLELGDSALYLCASSLDPSSYEQYFGPGTRLTVT.

The rearrangement joins TRBV4-1 to TRBJ1-3; 7 nucleotides line up with TRBD1. CDR1 is MGHRA, CDR2 YSYEKL, per germline. This CDR3 contains 17 residues. V shed 3 bases and J 0 bases; nucleotides not matched to a gene: 8. CDR3 region: CASSQGTENFSGNTIYF. The CDR3 coding sequence is TGCGCCAGCAGCCAGGGGACAGAGAACTTCTCTGGAAACACCATATATTTT.

This chain connects TRBV5-1 to TRBJ2-7; TRBD1 matches at 7 bases. Germline CDR1 SGHRS, CDR2 YFSETQ. V trimming: 2 bases; J trimming: 2 bases; junction bases outside the gene matches: 7. This CDR3 spans 15 amino acids. The CDR3, as DNA: TGCGCCAGCAGCTTAATGGGACAGCCTGCCTACGAGCAGTACTTC. This translates into CASSLMGQPAYEQYF.

This rearrangement joins TRBV2 to TRBJ2-4; 10 bases fit TRBD2. CDR1 and CDR2 (germline): SNHLY, FYNNEI. The CDR3 sequence is 13 residues long. V was clipped by 9 bases and J by 3 bases; unmatched bases: 2. CDR3 protein: CASTSGDKNIQYF. The CDR3 DNA reads TGTGCCAGTACTAGCGGGGACAAAAACATTCAGTACTTC.

This chain joins TRBV20-1 and TRBJ2-7; D gene uncertain. Germline V gene lookup returns CDR1 DFQATT and CDR2 SNEGSKA (reference sequence). The CDR3 consists of 10 residues. The CDR3 protein is CSLLSYEQYF. In DNA, the CDR3 is TGCAGCCTCCTCTCCTACGAGCAGTACTTC.

This rearrangement joins TRBV20-1 to TRBJ1-1; no definite D call. This CDR3 contains 14 residues. V gave up 3 bases and J gave up 0 bases, with 11 bases separating them. Germline V gives CDR1 DFQATT, CDR2 SNEGSKA (reference sequence). The CDR3 is CSASKTEMNTEAFF. In nucleotides, the CDR3 is TGCAGTGCTAGTAAAACAGAGATGAACACTGAAGCTTTCTTT.

This clone showed up just a few times. The V call is TRBV19, the J call TRBJ2-2; a possible D gene is TRBD2 (7 bases). CDR1 and CDR2 (germline): LNHDA, SQIVND (reference sequence). V lost 10 bases, J lost 2 bases, and 20 bases lay in between. This CDR3 spans 16 amino acids. CDR3 nucleotides: TGTGCCACGAGGGCGGGGGCAGGGGCTAACACCGGGGAGCTGTTTTTT. Protein: CATRAGAGANTGELFF.

The gene calls are TRBV7-8 and TRBJ1-4; D is perhaps TRBD1 (5 bases). The V end was cut by 5 bases, the J end by 6 bases, with 13 bases between. Looked up from germline, CDR1 is SGHVS and CDR2 is FQNEAQ. The CDR3 has 14 residues. The CDR3 here is CASSKPGGDEKLFF. CDR3 nucleotide sequence: TGTGCCAGCAGCAAGCCGGGAGGGGATGAAAAACTGTTTTTT.

The genes are TRBV5-1 and TRBJ2-3; TRBD2 is a possible D gene (5 bases). Germline V gives CDR1 SGHRS, CDR2 YFSETQ. The CDR3 runs to 15 residues. Trimming stripped 2 bases from V and 1 base from J, with 11 bases between. This chain's CDR3 is CASSFQSGRTDTQYF. The CDR3 region has the DNA TGCGCCAGCAGCTTTCAAAGCGGTCGCACAGATACGCAGTATTTT.

The chain employs TRBV24-1 and TRBJ2-1; possible D gene TRBD2, 6 bases. The CDR3 contains 16 residues. Germline values: CDR1 KGHDR, CDR2 SFDVKD. The V gene lost 4 bases and the J gene lost 6 bases, with 18 bases spanning the gap. The CDR3 sequence is CATSDQGLARGNEQFF. The CDR3 coding sequence is TGTGCCACCAGTGACCAAGGCCTAGCGCGTGGCAATGAGCAGTTCTTC.

The chain combines TRBV7-2 with TRBJ2-3, with 9 bases that match TRBD1. Germline V gene sequence: CDR1 SGHTA, CDR2 FQGNSA. V shed 4 bases and J 6 bases; nucleotides not matched to a gene: 5. The CDR3 contains 14 residues. CDR3 DNA sequence: TGTGCCAGCAGCTGGACAGGGGTTCTCGATACGCAGTATTTT. It encodes CASSWTGVLDTQYF.

This sequence joins TRBV7-2 and TRBJ1-5; D might be TRBD1 (6 bases). This CDR3 is built from 15 residues. Trimming cost V 1 base and J 1 base, with 8 bases left between them. CDR1 and CDR2 from the germline V gene are SGHTA and FQGNSA. The chain's CDR3 is CASSLGRGSNQPQHF. The CDR3, as DNA: TGTGCCAGCAGCTTAGGCAGGGGAAGCAATCAGCCCCAGCATTTT.

V is TRBV6-5 and J is TRBJ2-3, with 8 bases matching TRBD2. Trimming at V came to 2 bases and at J to 6 bases, leaving 4 bases not matched to a gene. The CDR3 is made up of 14 amino acids. From germline, CDR1 is MNHEY and CDR2 SVGAGI. CDR3 DNA: TGTGCCAGCAGTTACGGCGGGAGGACCGATACGCAGTATTTT. Its protein is CASSYGGRTDTQYF.

This clone was recorded only once. This CDR3 is CASSSPGQGAQGYTF. CDR3 bases: TGTGCCAGCAGTAGTCCGGGACAGGGGGCGCAGGGCTACACCTTC. The chain has TRBV6-5 and TRBJ1-2; TRBD1 aligns across 12 bases. CDR1 is MNHEY, CDR2 SVGAGI, per germline. The CDR3 is 15 residues long. V lost 5 bases and J lost 8; bases outside the gene matches: 9.

The genes are TRBV24-1 and TRBJ2-2, with D possibly matching TRBD1 (6 bases). The CDR3 contains 15 residues. Germline-derived CDR1 and CDR2 are KGHDR and SFDVKD. Trimming pared 3 bases from V and 6 bases from J, leaving 13 bases between. CDR3 sequence reads: CATSDGGTVPGELFF. CDR3 nucleotide sequence: TGTGCCACCAGTGATGGGGGCACCGTTCCCGGGGAGCTGTTTTTT.

There are a few counts of this clone. The V call is TRBV28, the J call TRBJ1-4; tentatively, D is TRBD1 (6 bases). The CDR3 contains 13 residues. In germline, CDR1 is MDHEN, CDR2 SYDVKM. Between the trimmed V and J ends, which lost 6 bases and 6 bases, there was a span of 11 bases. CDR3 region: CASRRGQYEKLFF. CDR3 DNA sequence: TGTGCCAGCAGGAGAGGACAGTATGAAAAACTGTTTTTT.

This clone was recorded a few times. The genes are TRBV28 and TRBJ1-2, with 7 bases fitting TRBD1. Unmatched junction bases numbered 9, after V lost 4 bases and J lost 7 bases. The CDR3 runs to 14 residues. The V gene's germline CDR1 is MDHEN and CDR2 SYDVKM. This CDR3 is CASSYEQGFSGYTF. The CDR3 bases are TGTGCCAGCAGTTATGAACAGGGGTTTAGTGGCTACACCTTC.

The chain is built from TRBV6-4 and TRBJ1-1, with 8 bases that match TRBD1. Germline CDR1 and CDR2: MRHNA and SNTAGT. The CDR3 loop spans 15 amino acids. J lost 7 bases, V lost 0 bases, and 7 bases had no gene match. CDR3 sequence: CASSDSPGGRSEAFF. Here the CDR3 DNA reads TGTGCCAGCAGTGACTCGCCAGGGGGCCGGAGTGAAGCTTTCTTT.